Listed below are T cell receptor beta chains from one sample, sequenced in a study of CD8 T cells in Susac syndrome. TCRdb re-called the immunoSEQ multiplex PCR reads through MiXCR, storing one row per CDR3 protein. The sample lists around 170,000 distinct CDR3 sequences; more than 85% were seen once. The sequencing input was CD8+ T cells from PBMCs. These receptors all come from a human donor with Susac syndrome. The conserved cysteine and the conserved F or W are not part of the CDR3 here. The order of the fields is V gene, clone size, J gene, CDR3 protein. Clone size is stated in some rows and not others, as once, few, many or a class when expanded.

TRBV27	NA	TRBJ2-7	ASSSPGQGLRNEQY
TRBV6-5	NA	TRBJ2-1	ASSYSRESAGGEQF
TRBV4-1	NA	TRBJ2-7	ASSQDRSSPYEQY
TRBV27	NA	TRBJ1-1	ASSPSVGTVNTEAF
TRBV20-1	NA	TRBJ2-1	SARGRLAGLTDEQF
TRBV18	NA	TRBJ1-4	ASSPGIATNEKLF
TRBV15	NA	TRBJ1-3	ATNSGISGNTIY
TRBV12-3/TRBV12-4	NA	TRBJ2-3	ASSSQSSGLTDTQY
TRBV20-1	NA	TRBJ2-7	SAQSPGQSSLYEQY
TRBV28	NA	TRBJ1-1	ASRARGRTEAF
TRBV24-1	NA	TRBJ2-1	AAGTSGRSSSYNEQF
TRBV7-6	NA	TRBJ2-1	ASSLRDFYNEQF
TRBV6-2/TRBV6-3	NA	TRBJ2-2	ASRETGESFQATGELF
TRBV13	NA	TRBJ2-7	ASSPGDHAYEQY
TRBV12-3/TRBV12-4	NA	TRBJ2-1	AIGRGVDYNEQF
TRBV12-5	NA	TRBJ1-1	ASGLRPGFTEAF
TRBV27	NA	TRBJ2-1	ASSLGQGEVAYNEQF
TRBV2	NA	TRBJ1-2	ASSDRSYGYT
TRBV11-2	NA	TRBJ1-2	ASSFRLRDGYT
TRBV20-1	NA	TRBJ1-1	SARYTGLEAF
TRBV19	NA	TRBJ1-2	ASNPLSGRENYGYT
TRBV13	NA	TRBJ2-1	ATTLGRPPYNEQF
TRBV30	NA	TRBJ1-4	AWKAAEKLF
TRBV20-1	NA	TRBJ1-4	SARPRGTGGEKLF
TRBV5-6	NA	TRBJ2-5	ASSLLTGDIETQY
TRBV30	NA	TRBJ2-7	AWSGHFSYEQY
TRBV6-5	NA	TRBJ2-7	ASSYSGGPTLYEQY
TRBV27	NA	TRBJ2-5	ASSLGQLQETQY
TRBV19	NA	TRBJ1-1	ASRDSGGNTEAF
TRBV20-1	NA	TRBJ2-7	SATTSGGVDEQY
TRBV20-1	NA	TRBJ1-2	SARVTGDNYGYT
TRBV7-9	NA	TRBJ1-4	ASSLDGDRTNEKLF
TRBV3-1	few	TRBJ2-7	ASSQDPYEQY
TRBV13	NA	TRBJ1-5	ASSMGVGNQPQH
TRBV12-3/TRBV12-4	NA	TRBJ2-1	ASRGAGAYNEQF
TRBV28	NA	TRBJ1-2	ASSLGTANGYT
TRBV9	NA	TRBJ2-1	ASSSPSSGEGNEQF
TRBV6-1	NA	TRBJ2-7	ASSGFSYEERYEQY
TRBV4-1	once	TRBJ1-5	ASSQGGQGSQPQH
TRBV7-9	NA	TRBJ1-1	ASSLGEGRHTEAF
TRBV20-1	NA	TRBJ2-7	SARDVASGMGEQY
TRBV20-1	NA	TRBJ2-5	SARPIAGGVETQY
TRBV7-9	NA	TRBJ2-2	ASSPQQHTGELF
TRBV9	NA	TRBJ2-5	ASSPLQGTQETQY
TRBV19	NA	TRBJ1-1	ASSSDRNTEAF
TRBV6-1	NA	TRBJ1-2	ASSDGGGYGYT
TRBV9	NA	TRBJ2-1	ASSVVSDTYNEQF
TRBV27	NA	TRBJ2-5	ASSSTGIQETQY
TRBV10-2	NA	TRBJ2-5	ASSLLRDSQETQY
TRBV7-9	NA	TRBJ1-5	ASSSHRVGSNQPQH
TRBV4-1	NA	TRBJ2-1	ASSQDPYNEQF
TRBV20-1	NA	TRBJ1-2	SARGGIGPSNIYGYT
TRBV20-1	NA	TRBJ2-7	SASTGRYEQY
TRBV9	NA	TRBJ2-1	ASGTTASITYNEQF
TRBV9	NA	TRBJ2-3	ASSPHPGSSTDTQY
TRBV5-6	NA	TRBJ2-7	ASSPGWGTQNYEQY
TRBV12-3/TRBV12-4	NA	TRBJ2-7	ASSSPPLTGFLYEQY
TRBV27	NA	TRBJ2-1	ASSTVGNEQF
TRBV13	NA	TRBJ2-1	ASSLEFTSADNEQF